This passage covers 3 T cell receptor beta chains from one sample sequenced in a study of T cells in Graves' hyperthyroidism and ophthalmopathy. RNA transcripts yielded amplified TCR beta CDR3 regions. HTBI primers drove first-round RT-PCR of the TCR CDR3. TCRdb itself ran the multiplex PCR reads through MiXCR, one entry per CDR3 protein. Of about 640,000 distinct CDR3 sequences listed, about 14% are singletons. Sequenced material: blood. The receptor source for this set is a woman aged 45-60 years with Graves' ophthalmopathy.

The chain combines TRBV19 with TRBJ2-7; D is unresolved. V was trimmed by 3 bases and J by 3 bases, leaving 12 bases between them. CDR3 length: 14 residues. The V gene's germline CDR1 is LNHDA and CDR2 SQIVND (reference sequence). The CDR3 region is CASSMAVSYYEQYF. CDR3 coding DNA: TGTGCCAGTAGTATGGCGGTGAGCTACTACGAGCAGTACTTC.

Ten or more counts support this clonotype. V gene TRBV20-1 combines with J gene TRBJ2-7; unclear D gene. Trimming pared 3 bases from V and 3 bases from J, leaving 15 bases between. The germline CDR1 and CDR2 sequences are DFQATT and SNEGSKA (reference sequence). CDR3 length: 14 amino acids. In nucleotides, the CDR3 is TGCAGTGCTAGTTACCGCCGTGCGTTCTACGAGCAGTACTTC. Its protein product is CSASYRRAFYEQYF.

This clonotype has a count of ten or more. The V call is TRBV7-3, the J call TRBJ2-3, with TRBD2 matching 11 bases. Trimming took 5 bases from V and 3 from J; bases not matched to a gene: 7. The CDR3 has 16 amino acids. Germline V gene data show CDR1 as SGHTA and CDR2 as FQGTGA. The CDR3 here is CASSLGTSGPTDTQYF. The CDR3 DNA follows: TGTGCCAGCAGCCTTGGGACTAGCGGCCCTACAGATACGCAGTATTTT.